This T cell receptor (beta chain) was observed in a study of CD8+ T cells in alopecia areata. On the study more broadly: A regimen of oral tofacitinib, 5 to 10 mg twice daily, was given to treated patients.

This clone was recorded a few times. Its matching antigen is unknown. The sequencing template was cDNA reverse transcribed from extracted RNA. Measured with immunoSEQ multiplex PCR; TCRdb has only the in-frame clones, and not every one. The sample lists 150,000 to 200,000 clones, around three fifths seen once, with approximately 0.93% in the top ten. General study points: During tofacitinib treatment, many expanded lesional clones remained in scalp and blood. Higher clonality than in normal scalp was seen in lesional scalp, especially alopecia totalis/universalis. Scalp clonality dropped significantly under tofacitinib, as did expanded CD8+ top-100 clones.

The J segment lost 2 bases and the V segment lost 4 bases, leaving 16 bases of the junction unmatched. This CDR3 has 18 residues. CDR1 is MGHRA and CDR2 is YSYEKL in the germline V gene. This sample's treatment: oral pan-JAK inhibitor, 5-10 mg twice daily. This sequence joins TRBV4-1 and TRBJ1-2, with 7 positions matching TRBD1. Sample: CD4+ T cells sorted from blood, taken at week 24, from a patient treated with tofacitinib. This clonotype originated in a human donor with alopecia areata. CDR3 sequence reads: CASSPPLMTGKFNYGYTF. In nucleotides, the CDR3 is TGCGCCAGCAGCCCCCCTTTAATGACAGGGAAGTTCAACTATGGCTACACCTTC.